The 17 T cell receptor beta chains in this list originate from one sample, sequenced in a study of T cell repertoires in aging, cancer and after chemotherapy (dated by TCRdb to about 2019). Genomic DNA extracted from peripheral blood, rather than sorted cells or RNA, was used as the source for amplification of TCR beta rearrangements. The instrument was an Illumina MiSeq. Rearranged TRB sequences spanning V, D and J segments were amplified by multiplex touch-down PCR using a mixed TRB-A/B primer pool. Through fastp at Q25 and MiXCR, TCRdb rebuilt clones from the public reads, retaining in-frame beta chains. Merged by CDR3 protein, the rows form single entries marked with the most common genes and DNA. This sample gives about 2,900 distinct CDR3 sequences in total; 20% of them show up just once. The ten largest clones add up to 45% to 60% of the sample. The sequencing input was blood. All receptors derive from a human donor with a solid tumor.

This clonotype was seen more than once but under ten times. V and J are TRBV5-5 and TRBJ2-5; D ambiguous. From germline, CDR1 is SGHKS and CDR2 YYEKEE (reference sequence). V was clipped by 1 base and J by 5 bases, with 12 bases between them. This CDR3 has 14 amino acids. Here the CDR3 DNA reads TGTGCCAGCAGCTTGATTGAGCGAGTGGAGACCCAGTACTTC. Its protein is CASSLIERVETQYF.

The CDR3 loop reads CASRTRPQPYSNQPQHF. The CDR3 nucleotides are TGTGCCAGCAGGACTAGGCCCCAACCTTATAGCAATCAGCCCCAGCATTTT. V and J are TRBV6-1 and TRBJ1-5; D not certain. Trimming cost V 6 bases and J 0 bases, with 18 bases left between them. This CDR3 comprises 17 residues. Per the germline V gene, CDR1 is MNHNS and CDR2 is SASEGT.

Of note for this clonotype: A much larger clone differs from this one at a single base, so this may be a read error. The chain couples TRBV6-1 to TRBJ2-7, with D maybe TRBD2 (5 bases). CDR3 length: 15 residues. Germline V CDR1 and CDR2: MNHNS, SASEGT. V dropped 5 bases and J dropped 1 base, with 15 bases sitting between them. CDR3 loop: CASSQGSRGSYEQYF. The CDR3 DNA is TGTGCCAGCAGTCAAGGTAGCCGGGGTTCCTACGAGCAGTACTTC.

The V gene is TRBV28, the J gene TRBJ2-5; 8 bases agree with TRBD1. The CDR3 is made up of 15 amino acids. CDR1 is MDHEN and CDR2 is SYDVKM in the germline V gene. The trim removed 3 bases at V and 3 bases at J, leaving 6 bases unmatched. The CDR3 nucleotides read TGTGCCAGCAGTTTCGGGACAGGCGAAGAAGAGACCCAGTACTTC. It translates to CASSFGTGEEETQYF.

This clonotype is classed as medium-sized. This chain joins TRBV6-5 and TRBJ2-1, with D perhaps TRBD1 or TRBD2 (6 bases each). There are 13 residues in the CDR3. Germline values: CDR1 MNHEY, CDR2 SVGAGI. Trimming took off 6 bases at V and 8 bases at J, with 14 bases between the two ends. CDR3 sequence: CASSLSGADEQFF. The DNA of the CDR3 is TGTGCCAGCAGCCTCTCGGGGGCGGATGAGCAGTTCTTC.

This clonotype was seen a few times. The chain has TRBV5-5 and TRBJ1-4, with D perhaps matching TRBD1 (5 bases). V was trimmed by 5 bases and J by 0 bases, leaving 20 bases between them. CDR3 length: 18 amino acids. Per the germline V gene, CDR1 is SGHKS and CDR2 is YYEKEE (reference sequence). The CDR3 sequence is CASSLAPGRTATNEKLFF. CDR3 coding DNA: TGTGCCAGCAGTCTCGCCCCGGGACGCACTGCAACTAATGAAAAACTGTTTTTT.

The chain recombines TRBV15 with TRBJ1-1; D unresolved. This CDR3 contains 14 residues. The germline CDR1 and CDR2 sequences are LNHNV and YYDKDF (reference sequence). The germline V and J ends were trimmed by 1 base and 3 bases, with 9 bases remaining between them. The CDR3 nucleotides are TGTGCCACCAGCAGAGTATCGGGGTACACTGAAGCTTTCTTT. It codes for CATSRVSGYTEAFF.

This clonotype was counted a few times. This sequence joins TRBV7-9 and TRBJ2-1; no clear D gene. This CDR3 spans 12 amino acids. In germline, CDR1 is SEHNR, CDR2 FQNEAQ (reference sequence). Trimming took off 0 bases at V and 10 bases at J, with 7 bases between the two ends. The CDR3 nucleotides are TGTGCCAGCAGCTTAGCGTTGGGGGAGCAGTTCTTC. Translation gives CASSLALGEQFF. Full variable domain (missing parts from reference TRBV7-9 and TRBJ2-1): DTGVSQNPRHKITKRGQNVTFRCDPISEHNRLYWYRQTLGQGPEFLTYFQNEAQLEKSRLLSDRFSAERPKGSFSTLEIQRTEQGDSAMYLCASSLALGEQFFGPGTRLTVL.

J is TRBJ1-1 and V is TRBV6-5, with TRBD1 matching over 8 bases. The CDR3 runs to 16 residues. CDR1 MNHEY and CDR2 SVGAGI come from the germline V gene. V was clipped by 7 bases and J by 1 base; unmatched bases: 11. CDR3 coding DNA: TGTGCCAGCACCCGGGCTGGGACAGGAGGGAACACTGAAGCTTTCTTT. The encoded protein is CASTRAGTGGNTEAFF.

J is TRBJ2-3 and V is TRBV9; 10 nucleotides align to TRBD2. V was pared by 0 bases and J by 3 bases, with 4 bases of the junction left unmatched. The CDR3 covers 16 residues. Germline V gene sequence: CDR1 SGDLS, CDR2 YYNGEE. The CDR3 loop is CASSVDDSGGTDTQYF. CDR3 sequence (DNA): TGTGCCAGCAGCGTAGATGATAGCGGGGGGACAGATACGCAGTATTTT.

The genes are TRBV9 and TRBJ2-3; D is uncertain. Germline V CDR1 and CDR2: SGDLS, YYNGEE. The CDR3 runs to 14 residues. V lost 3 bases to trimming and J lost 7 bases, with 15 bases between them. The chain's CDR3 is CASSGTGGFYTQYF. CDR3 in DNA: TGTGCCAGCAGCGGGACCGGTGGCTTTTATACGCAGTATTTT.

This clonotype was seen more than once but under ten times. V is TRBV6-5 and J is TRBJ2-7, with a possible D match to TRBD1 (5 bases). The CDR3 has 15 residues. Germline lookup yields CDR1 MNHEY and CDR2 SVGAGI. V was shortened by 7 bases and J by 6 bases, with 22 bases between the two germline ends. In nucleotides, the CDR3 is TGTGCCAGCAACGCTTTCCGCTCCCCTACAGGCGAGCAGTACTTC. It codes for CASNAFRSPTGEQYF.

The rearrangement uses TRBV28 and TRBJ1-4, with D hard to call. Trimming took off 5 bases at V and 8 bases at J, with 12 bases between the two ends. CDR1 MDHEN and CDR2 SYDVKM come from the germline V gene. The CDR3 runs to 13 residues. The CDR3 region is CASSVPRREKLFF. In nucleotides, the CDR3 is TGTGCCAGCAGTGTCCCTCGGCGGGAAAAACTGTTTTTT.

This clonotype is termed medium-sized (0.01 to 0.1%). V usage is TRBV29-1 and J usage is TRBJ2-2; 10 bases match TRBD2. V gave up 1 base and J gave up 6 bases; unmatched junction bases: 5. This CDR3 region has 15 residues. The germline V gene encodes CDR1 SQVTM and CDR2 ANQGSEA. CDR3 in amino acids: CSVEGGTSEAGELFF. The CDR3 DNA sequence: TGCAGCGTTGAAGGAGGGACTAGCGAGGCCGGGGAGCTGTTTTTT.

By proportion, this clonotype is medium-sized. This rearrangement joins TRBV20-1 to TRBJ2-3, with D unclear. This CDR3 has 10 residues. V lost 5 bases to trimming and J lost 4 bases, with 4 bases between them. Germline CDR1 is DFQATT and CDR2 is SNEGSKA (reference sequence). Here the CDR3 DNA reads TGCAGTGCTGGGTCAGATACGCAGTATTTT. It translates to CSAGSDTQYF.

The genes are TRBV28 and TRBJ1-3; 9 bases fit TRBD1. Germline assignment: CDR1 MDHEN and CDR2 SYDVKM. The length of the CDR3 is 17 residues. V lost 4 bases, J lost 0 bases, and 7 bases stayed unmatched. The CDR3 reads CASSSPGQGPSGNTIYF. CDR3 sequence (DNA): TGTGCCAGCAGTTCTCCGGGACAGGGCCCCTCTGGAAACACCATATATTTT.

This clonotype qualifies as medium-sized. The chain's CDR3 is CASSRLAELKNYGYTF. DNA of the CDR3: TGTGCCAGCTCACGCCTGGCCGAGCTAAAGAACTATGGCTACACCTTC. The rearrangement links TRBV18 to TRBJ1-2; D not certain. V dropped 4 bases and J dropped 2 bases, with 17 bases sitting between them. This CDR3 is 16 amino acids long. In germline, CDR1 is KGHSH, CDR2 LQKENI.